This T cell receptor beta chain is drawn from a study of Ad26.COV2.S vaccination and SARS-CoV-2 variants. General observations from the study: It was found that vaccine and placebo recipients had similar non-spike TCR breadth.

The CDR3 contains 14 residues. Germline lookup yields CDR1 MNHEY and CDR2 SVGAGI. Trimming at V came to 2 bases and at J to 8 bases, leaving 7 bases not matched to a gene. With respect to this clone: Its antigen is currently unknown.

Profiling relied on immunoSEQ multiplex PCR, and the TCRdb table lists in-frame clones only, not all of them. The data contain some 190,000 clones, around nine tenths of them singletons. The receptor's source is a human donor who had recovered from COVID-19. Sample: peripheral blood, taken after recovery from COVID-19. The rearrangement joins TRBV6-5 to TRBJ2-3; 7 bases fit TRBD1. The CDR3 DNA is TGTGCCAGCAGTTACCTACAGGGGACGGCTACGCAGTATTTT. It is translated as CASSYLQGTATQYF.